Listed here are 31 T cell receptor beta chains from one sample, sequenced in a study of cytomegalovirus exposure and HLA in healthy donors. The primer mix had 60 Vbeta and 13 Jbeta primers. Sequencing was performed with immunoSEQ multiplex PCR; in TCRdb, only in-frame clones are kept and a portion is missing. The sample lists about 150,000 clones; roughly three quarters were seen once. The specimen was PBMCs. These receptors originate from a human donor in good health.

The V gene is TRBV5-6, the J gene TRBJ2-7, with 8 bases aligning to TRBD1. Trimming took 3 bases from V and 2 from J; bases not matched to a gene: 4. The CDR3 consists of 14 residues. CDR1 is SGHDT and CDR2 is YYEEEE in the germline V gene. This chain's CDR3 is CASSSLGQAYEQYF. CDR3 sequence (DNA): TGTGCCAGCAGCTCCCTGGGACAGGCCTACGAGCAGTACTTC. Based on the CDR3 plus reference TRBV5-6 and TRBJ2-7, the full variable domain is DAGVTQSPTHLIKTRGQQVTLRCSPKSGHDTVSWYQQALGQGPQFIFQYYEEEERQRGNFPDRFSGHQFPNYSSELNVNALLLGDSALYLCASSSLGQAYEQYFGPGTRLTVT.

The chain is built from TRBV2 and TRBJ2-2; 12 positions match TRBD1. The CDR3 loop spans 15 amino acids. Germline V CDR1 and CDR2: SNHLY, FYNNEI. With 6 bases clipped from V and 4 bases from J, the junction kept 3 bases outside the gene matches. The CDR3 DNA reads TGTGCCAGCAGCGGGGACAGGGGGCTCACCGGGGAGCTGTTTTTT. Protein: CASSGDRGLTGELFF.

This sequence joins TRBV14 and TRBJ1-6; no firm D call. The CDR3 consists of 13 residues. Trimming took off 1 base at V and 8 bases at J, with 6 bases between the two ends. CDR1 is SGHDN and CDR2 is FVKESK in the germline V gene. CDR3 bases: TGTGCCAGCAGCCAAGTCCCAGATTCACCCCTCCACTTT. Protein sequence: CASSQVPDSPLHF. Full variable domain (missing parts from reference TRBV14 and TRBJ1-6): EAGVTQFPSHSVIEKGQTVTLRCDPISGHDNLYWYRRVMGKEIKFLLHFVKESKQDESGMPNNRFLAERTGGTYSTLKVQPAELEDSGVYFCASSQVPDSPLHFGNGTRLTVT.

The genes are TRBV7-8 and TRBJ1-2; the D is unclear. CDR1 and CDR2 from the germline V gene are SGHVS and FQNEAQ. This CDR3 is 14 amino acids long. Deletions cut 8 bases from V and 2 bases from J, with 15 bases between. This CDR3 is CASGREGLNYGYTF. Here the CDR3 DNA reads TGTGCCAGCGGTAGGGAGGGCCTCAACTATGGCTACACCTTC.

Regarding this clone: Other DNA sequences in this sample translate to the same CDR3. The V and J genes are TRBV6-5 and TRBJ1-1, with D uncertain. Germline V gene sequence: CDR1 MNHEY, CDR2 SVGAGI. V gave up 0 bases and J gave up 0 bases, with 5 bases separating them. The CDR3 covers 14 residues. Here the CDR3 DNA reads TGTGCCAGCAGTTACTCGACTGTGAACACTGAAGCTTTCTTT. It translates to CASSYSTVNTEAFF.

CDR3 amino acids: CASRKPHGDRTEAFF. The CDR3 DNA sequence: TGTGCCAGCAGAAAACCGCACGGGGATCGCACTGAAGCTTTCTTT. This chain uses TRBV6-6 with TRBJ1-1; no firm D call. V shed 6 bases and J shed 4 bases, with 18 bases lying between them. Germline V gene data show CDR1 as MNHNY and CDR2 as SVGAGI (reference sequence). CDR3 length: 15 residues.

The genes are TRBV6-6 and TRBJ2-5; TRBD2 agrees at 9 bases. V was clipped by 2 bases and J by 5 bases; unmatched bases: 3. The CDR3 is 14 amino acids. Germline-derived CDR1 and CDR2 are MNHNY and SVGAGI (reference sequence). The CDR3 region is CASSYRREGETQYF. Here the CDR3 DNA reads TGTGCCAGCAGTTACCGGCGGGAGGGGGAGACCCAGTACTTC.

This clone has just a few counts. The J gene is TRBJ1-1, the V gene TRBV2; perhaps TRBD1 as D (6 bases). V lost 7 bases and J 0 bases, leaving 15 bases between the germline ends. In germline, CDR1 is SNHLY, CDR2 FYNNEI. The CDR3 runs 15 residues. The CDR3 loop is CASKGQLNLNTEAFF. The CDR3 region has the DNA TGTGCCAGCAAAGGACAGCTAAACCTGAACACTGAAGCTTTCTTT.

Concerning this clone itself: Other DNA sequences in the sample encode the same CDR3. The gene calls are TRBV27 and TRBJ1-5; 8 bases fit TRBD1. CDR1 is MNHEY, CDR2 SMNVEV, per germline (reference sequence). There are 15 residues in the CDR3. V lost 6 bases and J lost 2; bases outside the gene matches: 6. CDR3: CASSPGTGGNQPQHF. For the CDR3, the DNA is TGTGCCAGCAGCCCCGGGACAGGTGGCAATCAGCCCCAGCATTTT.

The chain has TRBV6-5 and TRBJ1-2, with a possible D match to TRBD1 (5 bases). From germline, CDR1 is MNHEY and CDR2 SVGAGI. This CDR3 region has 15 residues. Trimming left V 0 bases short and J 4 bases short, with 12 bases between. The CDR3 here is CASSYSQNRGYGYTF. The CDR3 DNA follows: TGTGCCAGCAGTTACTCGCAGAATAGGGGCTATGGCTACACCTTC.

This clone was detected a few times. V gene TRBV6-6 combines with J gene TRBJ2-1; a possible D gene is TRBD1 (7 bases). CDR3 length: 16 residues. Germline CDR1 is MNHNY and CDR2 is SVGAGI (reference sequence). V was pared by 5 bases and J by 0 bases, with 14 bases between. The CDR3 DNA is TGTGCCAGCAGTCCTAGGGGGCGGGGCTCCTACAATGAGCAGTTCTTC. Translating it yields CASSPRGRGSYNEQFF.

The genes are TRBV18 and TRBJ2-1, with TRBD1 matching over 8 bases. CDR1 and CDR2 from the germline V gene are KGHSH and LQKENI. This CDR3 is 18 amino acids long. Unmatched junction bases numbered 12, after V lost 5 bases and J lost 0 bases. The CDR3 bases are TGTGCCAGCTCAACCGGGACAGGAAGATCTAGCTCCTACAATGAGCAGTTCTTC. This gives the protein CASSTGTGRSSSYNEQFF.

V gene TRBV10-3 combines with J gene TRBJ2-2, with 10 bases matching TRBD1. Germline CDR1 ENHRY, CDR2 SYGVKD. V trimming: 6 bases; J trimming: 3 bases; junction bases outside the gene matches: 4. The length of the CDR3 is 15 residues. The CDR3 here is CAISSGTGDTGELFF. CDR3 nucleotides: TGTGCCATCAGCTCCGGGACAGGGGACACCGGGGAGCTGTTTTTT.

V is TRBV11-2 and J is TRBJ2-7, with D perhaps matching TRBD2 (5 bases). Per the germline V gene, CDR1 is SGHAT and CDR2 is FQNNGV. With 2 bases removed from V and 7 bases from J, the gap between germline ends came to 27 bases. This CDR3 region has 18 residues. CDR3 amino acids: CASSLFVTGSSWVTEQYF. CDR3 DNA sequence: TGTGCCAGCAGCTTATTTGTAACGGGGAGTTCTTGGGTCACGGAGCAGTACTTC.

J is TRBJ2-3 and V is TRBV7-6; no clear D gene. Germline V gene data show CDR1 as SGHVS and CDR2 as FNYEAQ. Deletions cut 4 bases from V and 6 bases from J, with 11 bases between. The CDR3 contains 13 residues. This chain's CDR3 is CASSSAYTDTQYF. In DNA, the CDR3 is TGTGCCAGCAGCTCCGCTTACACGGATACGCAGTATTTT.

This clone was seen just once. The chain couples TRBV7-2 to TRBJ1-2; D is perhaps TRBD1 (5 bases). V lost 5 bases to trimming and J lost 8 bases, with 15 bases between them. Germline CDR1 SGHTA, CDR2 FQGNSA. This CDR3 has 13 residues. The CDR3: CASSLQGTLGYTF. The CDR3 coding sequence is TGTGCCAGCAGCCTCCAGGGAACCCTCGGCTACACCTTC.

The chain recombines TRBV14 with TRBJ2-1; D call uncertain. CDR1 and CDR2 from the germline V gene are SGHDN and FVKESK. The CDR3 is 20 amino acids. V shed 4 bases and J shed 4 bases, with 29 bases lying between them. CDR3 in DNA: TGTGCCAGCAGCCCCGCACCAGGTAATACCATAATTACCGTTTACAATGAGCAGTTCTTC. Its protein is CASSPAPGNTIITVYNEQFF.

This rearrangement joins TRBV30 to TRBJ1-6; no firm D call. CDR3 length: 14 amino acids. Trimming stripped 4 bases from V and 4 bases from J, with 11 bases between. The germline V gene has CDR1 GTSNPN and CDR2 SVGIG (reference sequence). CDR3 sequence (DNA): TGTGCCTGGAAGTCGGTCAGGTATAATTCACCCCTCCACTTT. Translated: CAWKSVRYNSPLHF.

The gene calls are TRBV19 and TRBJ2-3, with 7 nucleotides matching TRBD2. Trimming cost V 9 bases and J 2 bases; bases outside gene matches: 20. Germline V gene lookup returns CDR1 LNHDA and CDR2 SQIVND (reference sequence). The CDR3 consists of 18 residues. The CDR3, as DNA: TGTGCCAGCGCCAGGGAGGGAGTATACTCCCAACACACAGATACGCAGTATTTT. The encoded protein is CASAREGVYSQHTDTQYF.

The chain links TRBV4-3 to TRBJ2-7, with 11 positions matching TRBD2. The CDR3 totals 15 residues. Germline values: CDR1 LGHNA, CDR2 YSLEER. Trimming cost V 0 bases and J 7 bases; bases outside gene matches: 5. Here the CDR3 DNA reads TGCGCCAGCAGCCAAGATAGGCTAGCGGGAGGAGAGCAGTACTTC. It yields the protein CASSQDRLAGGEQYF.

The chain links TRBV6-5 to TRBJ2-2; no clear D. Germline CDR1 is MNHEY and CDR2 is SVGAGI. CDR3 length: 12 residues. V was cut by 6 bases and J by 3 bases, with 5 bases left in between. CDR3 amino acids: CASREYTGELFF. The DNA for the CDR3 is TGTGCCAGCAGAGAGTACACCGGGGAGCTGTTTTTT.

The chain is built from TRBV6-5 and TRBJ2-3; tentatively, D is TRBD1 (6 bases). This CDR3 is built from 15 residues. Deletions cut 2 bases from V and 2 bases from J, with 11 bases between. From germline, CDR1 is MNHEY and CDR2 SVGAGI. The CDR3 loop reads CASSYQGILTDTQYF. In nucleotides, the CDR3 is TGTGCCAGCAGTTACCAGGGGATACTCACAGATACGCAGTATTTT.

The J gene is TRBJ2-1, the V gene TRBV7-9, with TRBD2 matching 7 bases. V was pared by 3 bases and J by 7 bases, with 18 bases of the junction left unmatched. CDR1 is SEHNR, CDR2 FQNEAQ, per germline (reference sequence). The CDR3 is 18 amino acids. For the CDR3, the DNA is TGTGCCAGCAGCTTGGCTCTTGGACTAGAGTGGGTTCTAAATGAGCAGTTCTTC. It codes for CASSLALGLEWVLNEQFF.

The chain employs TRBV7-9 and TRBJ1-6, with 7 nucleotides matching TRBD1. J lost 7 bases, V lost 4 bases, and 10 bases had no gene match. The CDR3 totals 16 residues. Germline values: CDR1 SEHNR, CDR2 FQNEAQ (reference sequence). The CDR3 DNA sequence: TGTGCCAGCAGCTCGCCCTCGGGACAGCTAAATTCACCCCTCCACTTT. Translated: CASSSPSGQLNSPLHF.

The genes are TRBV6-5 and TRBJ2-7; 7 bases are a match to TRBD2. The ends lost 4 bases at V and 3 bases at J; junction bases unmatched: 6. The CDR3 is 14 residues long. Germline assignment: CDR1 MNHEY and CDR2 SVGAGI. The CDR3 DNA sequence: TGTGCCAGCAGTTCCCTAGCGGTCCGCTACGAGCAGTACTTC. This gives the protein CASSSLAVRYEQYF.

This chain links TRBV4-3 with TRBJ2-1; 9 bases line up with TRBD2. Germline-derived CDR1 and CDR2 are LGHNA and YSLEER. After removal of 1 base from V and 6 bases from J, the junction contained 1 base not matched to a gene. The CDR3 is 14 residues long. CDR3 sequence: CASSQVLAGNEQFF. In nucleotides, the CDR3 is TGCGCCAGCAGCCAAGTACTAGCGGGCAATGAGCAGTTCTTC.

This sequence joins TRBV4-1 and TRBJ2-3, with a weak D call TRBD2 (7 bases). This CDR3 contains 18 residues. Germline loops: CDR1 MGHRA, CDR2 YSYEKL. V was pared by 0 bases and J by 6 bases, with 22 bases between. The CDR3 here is CASSQERGGGGSMDTQYF. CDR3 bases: TGCGCCAGCAGCCAAGAAAGGGGGGGAGGCGGAAGCATGGATACGCAGTATTTT.

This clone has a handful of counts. In DNA, the CDR3 is TGTGCCTGGAGAGCAGGGGCTGGGGCCAACGTCCTGACTTTC. Its translation: CAWRAGAGANVLTF. The V and J genes are TRBV30 and TRBJ2-6, with D maybe TRBD1 (6 bases). The V gene lost 3 bases and the J gene lost 2 bases, with 8 bases spanning the gap. CDR1 is GTSNPN, CDR2 SVGIG, per germline (reference sequence). CDR3 length equals 14 residues.

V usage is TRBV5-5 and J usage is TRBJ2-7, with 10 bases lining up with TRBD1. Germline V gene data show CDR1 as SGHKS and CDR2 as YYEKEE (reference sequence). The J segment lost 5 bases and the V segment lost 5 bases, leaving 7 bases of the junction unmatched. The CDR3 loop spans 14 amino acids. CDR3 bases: TGTGCCAGCAGATGGACAGGGGGGTCGAACGAGCAGTACTTC. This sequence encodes CASRWTGGSNEQYF.

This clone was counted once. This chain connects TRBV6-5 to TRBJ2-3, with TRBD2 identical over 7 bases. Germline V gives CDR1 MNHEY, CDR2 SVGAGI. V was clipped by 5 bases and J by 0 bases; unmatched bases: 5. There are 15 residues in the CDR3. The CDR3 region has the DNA TGTGCCAGCAGTCGCGGGACTAAAAGCACAGATACGCAGTATTTT. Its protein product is CASSRGTKSTDTQYF.

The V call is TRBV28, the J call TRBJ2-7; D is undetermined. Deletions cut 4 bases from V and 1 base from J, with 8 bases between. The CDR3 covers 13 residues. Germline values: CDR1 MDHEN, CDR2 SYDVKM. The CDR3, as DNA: TGTGCCAGCAGTTCCTCCCCTTCCTACGAGCAGTACTTC. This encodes CASSSSPSYEQYF.